The 20 T cell receptor beta chains in this list originate from one sample, sequenced in a study of graft-versus-host responses after intestinal transplantation. Some clones are missing from TCRdb's copy, which holds only in-frame ones; the method was immunoSEQ multiplex PCR. The table has about 64,000 clones, 92% seen once. Sample: bone marrow, taken 700 to 850 days after intestinal transplantation. The receptors originated from a human patient who received an intestinal transplant, so some T cells may come from the graft donor.

The chain couples TRBV7-3 to TRBJ2-3, with 11 positions matching TRBD1. This CDR3 comprises 15 residues. The J segment lost 7 bases and the V segment lost 4 bases, leaving 7 bases of the junction unmatched. Germline V gene sequence: CDR1 SGHTA, CDR2 FQGTGA. In nucleotides, the CDR3 is TGTGCCAGCAGCTCTGGACAGGGGGCTTTCTATACGCAGTATTTT. It encodes CASSSGQGAFYTQYF.

This rearrangement joins TRBV9 to TRBJ2-5; D is unresolved. V lost 2 bases, J lost 3 bases, and 11 bases lay in between. This CDR3 contains 14 residues. From germline, CDR1 is SGDLS and CDR2 YYNGEE. CDR3 in DNA: TGTGCCAGCAGCGTTCTAGGGCAAGAAGAGACCCAGTACTTC. Protein product: CASSVLGQEETQYF.

Regarding this clone: This same CDR3 is encoded by further DNA sequences in the sample. The chain links TRBV7-5 to TRBJ1-1; the table's D call, TRBD1, was not checked against the DNA. TRBV7-5 counts as a pseudogene. The CDR3 is made up of 11 amino acids. The CDR3 region is CASSRTLEAFF. The CDR3 bases are TGTGCCAGCAGCAGGACATTAGAAGCTTTCTTT.

This clone was found a few times. This chain joins TRBV7-9 and TRBJ2-7; perhaps D is TRBD1 or TRBD2 (5 bases each). The CDR3 contains 14 residues. V lost 4 bases and J 2 bases, leaving 12 bases between the germline ends. Germline V gene lookup returns CDR1 SEHNR and CDR2 FQNEAQ (reference sequence). CDR3 residues: CASSYWDGAYEQYF. The CDR3 DNA reads TGTGCCAGCAGCTATTGGGACGGAGCCTACGAGCAGTACTTC.

This clone was picked up one time. The chain combines TRBV6-6 with TRBJ2-1, with a possible D match to TRBD2 (6 bases). From germline, CDR1 is MNHNY and CDR2 SVGAGI (reference sequence). Trimming cost V 10 bases and J 10 bases, with 20 bases left between them. There are 13 residues in the CDR3. The DNA of the CDR3 is TGTGCCACCTGCCCGCGGGATGGGGTCGAGCAGTTCTTC. This encodes CATCPRDGVEQFF.

The chain combines TRBV5-6 with TRBJ2-7, with D perhaps given as TRBD1 or TRBD2 (6 bases each). The V end lost 7 bases, the J end lost 2 bases, and 22 bases lay between the germline ends. Germline V lookup: CDR1 SGHDT, CDR2 YYEEEE. The CDR3 consists of 16 residues. Here the CDR3 DNA reads TGTGCCAGCGCGATGACATCAGGGGACTCCCCCTACGAGCAGTACTTC. This encodes CASAMTSGDSPYEQYF.

The rearrangement uses TRBV7-2 and TRBJ2-7; D is unclear. The germline gives CDR1 SGHTA, CDR2 FQGNSA. The CDR3 spans 16 residues. Trimming took 1 base from V and 3 from J, leaving 16 bases between them. CDR3: CASSLVATGKNYEQYF. The CDR3 DNA is TGTGCCAGCAGCTTAGTTGCGACTGGGAAAAACTACGAGCAGTACTTC.

Concerning this clone itself: A junction boundary mismatches the germline segment, possibly from a read error. The chain carries TRBV5-1 and TRBJ2-4; a possible D gene is TRBD1 (5 bases). Looked up from germline, CDR1 is SGHRS and CDR2 is YFSETQ. The CDR3 loop spans 14 amino acids. This chain's CDR3 is CASSPTGAQNIQYF. The CDR3 coding sequence is TGCGCCAGCAGCCCAACAGGAGCCCAAAACATTCAGTACTTC.

This clone was observed a few times. The chain is built from TRBV14 and TRBJ1-2; 7 nucleotides agree with TRBD1. Germline V CDR1 and CDR2: SGHDN, FVKESK. The CDR3 is 13 amino acids. The junction had 3 bases not matched to a gene; V was cut back by 4 bases and J by 4 bases. The DNA for the CDR3 is TGTGCCAGCAGCCCGGGACAGCTCTATGGCTACACCTTC. Protein sequence: CASSPGQLYGYTF.

The rearrangement uses TRBV10-1 and TRBJ2-7; TRBD2 agrees at 11 bases. The germline gives CDR1 WNHNN, CDR2 SYGVQD (reference sequence). This CDR3 spans 15 amino acids. The ends lost 2 bases at V and 0 bases at J; junction bases unmatched: 0. In nucleotides, the CDR3 is TGCGCCAGCAGTGAGACTAGCGGGAGCTCCTACGAGCAGTACTTC. This codes for CASSETSGSSYEQYF.

The rearrangement links TRBV10-3 to TRBJ2-1, with 9 bases identical to TRBD1. Germline loops: CDR1 ENHRY, CDR2 SYGVKD. CDR3 length equals 14 residues. V lost 10 bases to trimming and J lost 0 bases; unmatched junction nucleotides: 4. The CDR3 reads CASTGGGSYNEQFF. DNA for the CDR3: TGTGCCAGTACAGGGGGCGGCTCCTACAATGAGCAGTTCTTC.

DNA for the CDR3: TGTGCCAGCAGCAGCCGGGGACGGACGGACACTGAAGCTTTCTTT. Translation gives CASSSRGRTDTEAFF. The rearrangement uses TRBV5-4 and TRBJ1-1; D perhaps matches TRBD1 (5 bases). The CDR3 runs to 15 residues. Trimming pared 4 bases from V and 3 bases from J, leaving 16 bases between. CDR1 and CDR2 from the germline V gene are SGHNT and YYREEE (reference sequence). Full variable domain (outside the CDR3, taken from reference TRBV5-4 and TRBJ1-1): ETGVTQSPTHLIKTRGQQVTLRCSSQSGHNTVSWYQQALGQGPQFIFQYYREEENGRGNFPPRFSGLQFPNYSSELNVNALELDDSALYLCASSSRGRTDTEAFFGQGTRLTVV.

V usage is TRBV6-5 and J usage is TRBJ1-2; D perhaps matches TRBD1 (6 bases). The V and J ends lost 8 bases and 8 bases respectively, with 24 bases between them. Germline CDR1 and CDR2: MNHEY and SVGAGI. This CDR3 spans 15 amino acids. The CDR3 sequence is CASLGGDGSEYGYTF. The DNA of the CDR3 is TGTGCCAGCCTAGGGGGGGACGGATCGGAGTACGGCTACACCTTC.

The V call is TRBV7-9, the J call TRBJ2-2; D is perhaps TRBD1 (5 bases). Germline CDR1 and CDR2: SEHNR and FQNEAQ (reference sequence). Trimming shortened V by 2 bases and J by 3 bases, and 7 bases separated the two germline ends. The CDR3 covers 14 residues. CDR3 in DNA: TGTGCCAGCAGCTTATTACAGGACACCGGGGAGCTGTTTTTT. This codes for CASSLLQDTGELFF.

The chain uses TRBV11-2 and TRBJ2-7, with 7 bases lining up with TRBD2. The germline CDR1 and CDR2 sequences are SGHAT and FQNNGV. V was pared by 3 bases and J by 6 bases, with 8 bases of the junction left unmatched. CDR3 length: 14 residues. DNA for the CDR3: TGTGCCAGCAGCTTCGGGAGGATGGGTTCCGAGCAGTACTTC. It translates to CASSFGRMGSEQYF.

V gene TRBV5-4 combines with J gene TRBJ1-1; D remains ambiguous. CDR1 and CDR2 from the germline V gene are SGHNT and YYREEE (reference sequence). This CDR3 has 14 amino acids. V was pared by 4 bases and J by 8 bases, with 18 bases between. The CDR3 sequence: CASSVIGRRTEAFF. Written as DNA, the CDR3 is TGTGCCAGCAGCGTGATAGGTCGTAGGACCGAAGCTTTCTTT.

The rearrangement joins TRBV6-4 to TRBJ1-1; possibly TRBD1 for D (5 bases). The CDR3 consists of 13 residues. The germline gives CDR1 MRHNA, CDR2 SNTAGT. Trimming shortened V by 8 bases and J by 3 bases, and 13 bases separated the two germline ends. The CDR3 DNA is TGTGCCAGCGGGTGTATCAGGGACACTGAAGCTTTCTTT. Protein: CASGCIRDTEAFF.

The chain carries TRBV6-5 and TRBJ2-7; 7 nucleotides match TRBD2. Trimming took 8 bases from V and 0 from J; bases not matched to a gene: 1. Germline CDR1 is MNHEY and CDR2 is SVGAGI. The CDR3 has 12 residues. The CDR3 DNA is TGTGCCAGCGGGGGGGTCTCCTACGAGCAGTACTTC. Protein: CASGGVSYEQYF.

This sequence joins TRBV10-3 and TRBJ2-5; the D is unclear. V lost 4 bases and J lost 5, with 11 bases in between. CDR1 is ENHRY and CDR2 is SYGVKD in the germline V gene. The CDR3 is 13 residues long. The CDR3 bases are TGTGCCATCAGTGGCCCCGGCTGGGAGACCCAGTACTTC. It is translated as CAISGPGWETQYF.

Note on this clone: The junction departs from the called germline gene at one end, perhaps through a read error. The genes are TRBV29-1 and TRBJ1-1, with no clear D. Germline lookup yields CDR1 SQVTM and CDR2 ANQGSEA. This CDR3 has 13 residues. This CDR3 is CSVNGIMNTKAFF. The CDR3 coding sequence is TGCAGCGTGAATGGGATTATGAACACTAAAGCTTTCTTT.